These T cell receptor beta chains were read from a single sample in a study of shared clonotypes between healthy human individuals. Clones were read by immunoSEQ multiplex PCR, and TCRdb kept only the in-frame ones, dropping some. The sample lists millions of clones; around nine tenths were seen once. The sequenced material came from naive CD4+ T cells sorted from blood. The receptors stem from a man between 18 and 29 years old in good health. Each CDR3 is given with its conserved first and last residue. D genes are given only for firm matches. Rows may omit the clone size; those that give it use once, few, many or a size class.

CASSPTSGEQYF,TGTGCCAGCTCACCCACTAGCGGGGAGCAGTATTTT,.,TRBV18,TRBD2,TRBJ2-3
CAISEGGGRREKLFF,TGTGCCATCAGTGAAGGTGGGGGGCGACGGGAAAAACTGTTTTTT,once,TRBV10-3,.,TRBJ1-4
CASSLVGENQPQHF,TGTGCCAGCAGCTTGGTCGGGGAAAATCAGCCCCAGCATTTT,once,TRBV5-5,.,TRBJ1-5
CASSQDSMNTEAFF,TGTGCCAGCAGCCAAGACAGTATGAACACTGAAGCTTTCTTT,.,TRBV14,.,TRBJ1-1
CASSVEGRRGSPLHF,TGTGCCAGCAGCGTAGAAGGCAGGAGAGGCTCACCCCTCCACTTT,few,TRBV9,.,TRBJ1-6
CASSVRYRDTEAFF,TGTGCCAGCAGCGTTCGGTACAGAGACACTGAAGCTTTCTTT,.,TRBV9,.,TRBJ1-1
CASSLFVGADSETQYF,TGTGCCAGCAGCTTATTTGTGGGAGCCGATTCAGAGACCCAGTACTTC,once,TRBV11-3,.,TRBJ2-5
CASSPMEDYGYTF,TGTGCCAGCTCACCAATGGAGGACTATGGCTACACCTTC,.,TRBV18,.,TRBJ1-2
CASRDLEAFF,TGTGCCAGCAGAGACCTTGAAGCTTTCTTT,.,TRBV2,.,TRBJ1-1
CASSPRTSTDTQYF,TGTGCCAGCAGCCCCAGGACTAGCACAGATACGCAGTATTTT,.,TRBV9,.,TRBJ2-3
CSVKSGTAILNTEAFF,TGCAGCGTGAAATCCGGGACGGCTATTTTGAACACTGAAGCTTTCTTT,.,TRBV29-1,.,TRBJ1-1
CASSVAVAGGQETQYF,TGTGCCAGCAGCGTAGCTGTAGCGGGGGGGCAGGAGACCCAGTACTTC,.,TRBV9,TRBD2,TRBJ2-5
CASSLDRGEAFF,TGTGCCAGCAGCTTGGACAGGGGGGAAGCTTTCTTT,few,TRBV5-4,TRBD1,TRBJ1-1
CASTAGVFNEQFF,TGTGCCAGCACGGCGGGAGTGTTCAATGAGCAGTTCTTC,.,TRBV2,TRBD2,TRBJ2-1
CASGSQGAAYNEQFF,TGTGCCAGCGGGTCACAGGGGGCGGCCTACAATGAGCAGTTCTTC,.,TRBV2,TRBD1,TRBJ2-1
CASSPSIPTANTGELFF,TGTGCCAGCTCACCGTCTATTCCGACGGCGAACACCGGGGAGCTGTTTTTT,once,TRBV18,.,TRBJ2-2
CASEPGTTQETQYF,TGCGCCAGCGAACCCGGGACTACTCAAGAGACCCAGTACTTC,.,TRBV5-1,TRBD2,TRBJ2-5
CASSFRGESKAFF,TGTGCCAGCAGTTTTCGGGGGGAGTCTAAAGCTTTCTTT,.,TRBV28,.,TRBJ1-1
CASSWGTGETGELFF,TGCGCCAGCAGCTGGGGAACAGGGGAAACCGGGGAGCTGTTTTTT,.,TRBV5-1,TRBD1,TRBJ2-2
CATSRFPGAGGNTGELFF,TGTGCCACCAGCAGATTTCCGGGGGCGGGCGGGAACACCGGGGAGCTGTTTTTT,.,TRBV15,.,TRBJ2-2
CASSSGSTDTQYF,TGCGCCAGCTCTAGCGGGAGCACAGATACGCAGTATTTT,.,TRBV5-1,TRBD2,TRBJ2-3
CASSRDRGAGELFF,TGCGCCAGCAGCCGGGACAGGGGGGCCGGGGAGCTGTTTTTT,.,TRBV10-2,TRBD1,TRBJ2-2
CASSLTSGGATDTQYF,TGTGCCAGCAGCCTGACTAGCGGGGGGGCAACAGATACGCAGTATTTT,.,TRBV7-9,TRBD2,TRBJ2-3
CARKRRSQETQYF,TGTGCCAGAAAACGAAGGTCCCAAGAGACCCAGTACTTC,.,TRBV6-4,.,TRBJ2-5
CASSYAAESYNEQFF,TGTGCCAGCAGTTACGCGGCAGAATCCTACAATGAGCAGTTCTTC,.,TRBV6-5,.,TRBJ2-1
CASGWGGGLTDTQYF,TGTGCCAGCGGGTGGGGGGGCGGCCTCACAGATACGCAGTATTTT,.,TRBV6-1,.,TRBJ2-3
CASSLLQGGYEQYF,TGTGCCAGCAGCTTATTGCAGGGCGGCTACGAGCAGTACTTC,.,TRBV11-2,.,TRBJ2-7
CASSVTSSGANVLTF,TGCGCCAGCAGCGTTACAAGCTCTGGGGCCAACGTCCTGACTTTC,.,TRBV5-1,.,TRBJ2-6
CASGPGTGWEYF,TGTGCCAGCGGGCCCGGGACAGGGTGGGAGTACTTC,.,TRBV28,TRBD1,TRBJ2-5
CASSLSGTLGTDTQYF,TGTGCCAGCAGTTTATCCGGGACATTAGGCACAGATACGCAGTATTTT,.,TRBV27,.,TRBJ2-3
CASTTSGTSSYEQYF,TGTGCCAGCACTACTAGCGGGACCAGCTCCTACGAGCAGTACTTC,.,TRBV6-1,TRBD2,TRBJ2-7
CAWSVRTVGGNTIYF,TGTGCCTGGAGTGTACGGACAGTGGGCGGAAACACCATATATTTT,.,TRBV30,.,TRBJ1-3
CASRTGQLGPYEQYF,TGTGCCAGCAGAACTGGACAATTGGGACCGTACGAGCAGTACTTC,once,TRBV7-2,.,TRBJ2-7
CASSLMQGRNTIYF,TGTGCCAGCAGTTTAATGCAGGGACGAAACACCATATATTTT,.,TRBV28,.,TRBJ1-3